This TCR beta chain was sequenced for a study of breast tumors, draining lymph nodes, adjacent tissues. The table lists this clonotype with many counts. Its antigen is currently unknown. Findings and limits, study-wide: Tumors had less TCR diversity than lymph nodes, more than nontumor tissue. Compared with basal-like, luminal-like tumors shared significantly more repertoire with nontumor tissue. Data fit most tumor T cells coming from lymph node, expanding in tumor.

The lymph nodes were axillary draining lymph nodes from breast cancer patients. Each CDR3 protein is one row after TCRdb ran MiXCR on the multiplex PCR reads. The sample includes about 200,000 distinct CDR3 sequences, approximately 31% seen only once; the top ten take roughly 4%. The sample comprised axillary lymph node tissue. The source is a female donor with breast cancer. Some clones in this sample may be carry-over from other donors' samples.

The CDR3 DNA reads as TGTGCCAGTAGTCGGGCCTTCTTCTATGGCTACACCTTC. Its protein is CASSRAFFYGYTF. The rearrangement joins TRBV19 to TRBJ1-2, with unresolved D. The ends were cut back, 5 bases at V and 4 bases at J, with 11 bases in the middle. Germline V gene data show CDR1 as LNHDA and CDR2 as SQIVND (reference sequence). The CDR3 covers 13 residues.